The TCR beta chain described here comes from a study of T cell repertoires in cytomegalovirus infection (dated by TCRdb to about 2019). General notes on the study: Donor HLA type was relevant to the analysis, because carriage of CMV infection together with the matching HLA type was indicated by public TCR beta signatures. The full study reports these points: In the ex vivo response, HLA-C-restricted CMV-specific TCR beta clonotypes were dominant, and in two of eight donors the single most frequent clonotype came from this HLA-C-restricted group. In both this cohort and an independent roughly 400-donor cohort, the cumulative frequency of public TCR beta family members distinguished carriers of CMV infection plus the relevant HLA type.

In this sample, this clonotype turned up many times. Its antigen is unknown. It has no much larger one-base neighbor in the sample; base qualities were not kept. The run used an Illumina HiSeq 1500. Clones were called with MiXCR by TCRdb after fastp trimmed the public reads at Q25, and only in-frame beta chains were retained. Each CDR3 protein gets just one entry, which takes the most common genes and DNA from the rows behind it. The sample table shows about 310,000 distinct CDR3 sequences, and roughly 15% are seen once. In total, the top ten clones hold approximately 12% of the sample. The germline V end is reduced by 6 bases and the J end by 4 bases; junction bases left unmatched: 4. The CDR3 starts with the cysteine, ends with the phenylalanine, and has 13 residues. Of all the DNA, just the CDR3 is kept, 39 bases in frame from base 1.

The receptor was isolated from a human donor in good health (CMV status not recorded). Some clones in this sample may be carry-over from other donors' samples. Recombination connected TRBV12-3 or TRBV12-4 to TRBJ1-2, with 8 bases in between that match TRBD1. Sequenced material: PBMCs. CDR3 region: CASSRGTGYGYTF. The nucleotide sequence is given as TGTGCCAGCAGCCGCGGGACAGGCTATGGCTACACCTTC.